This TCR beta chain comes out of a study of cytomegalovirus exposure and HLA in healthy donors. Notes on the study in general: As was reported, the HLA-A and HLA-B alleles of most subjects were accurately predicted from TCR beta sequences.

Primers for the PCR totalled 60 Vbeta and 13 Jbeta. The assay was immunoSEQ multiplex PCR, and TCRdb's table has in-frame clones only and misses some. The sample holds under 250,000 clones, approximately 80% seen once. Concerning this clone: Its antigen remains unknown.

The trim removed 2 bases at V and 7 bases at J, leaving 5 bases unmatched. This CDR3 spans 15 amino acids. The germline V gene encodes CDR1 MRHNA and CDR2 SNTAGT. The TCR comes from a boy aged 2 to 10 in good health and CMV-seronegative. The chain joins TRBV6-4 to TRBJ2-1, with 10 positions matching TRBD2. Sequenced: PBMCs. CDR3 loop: CASSDEAGGQNEQFF. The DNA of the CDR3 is TGTGCCAGCAGTGACGAAGCGGGGGGGCAGAATGAGCAGTTCTTC.